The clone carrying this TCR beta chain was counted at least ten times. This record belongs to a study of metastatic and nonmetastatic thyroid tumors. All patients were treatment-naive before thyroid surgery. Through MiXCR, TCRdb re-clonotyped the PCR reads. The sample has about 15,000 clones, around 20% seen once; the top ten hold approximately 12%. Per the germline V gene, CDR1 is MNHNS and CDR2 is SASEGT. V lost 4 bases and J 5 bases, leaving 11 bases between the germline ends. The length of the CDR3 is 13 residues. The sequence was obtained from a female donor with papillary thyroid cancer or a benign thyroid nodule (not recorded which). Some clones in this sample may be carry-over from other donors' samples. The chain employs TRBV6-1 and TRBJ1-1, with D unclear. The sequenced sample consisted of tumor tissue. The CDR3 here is CASSGGWDTEAFF. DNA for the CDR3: TGTGCCAGCAGTGGGGGATGGGATACTGAAGCTTTCTTT.